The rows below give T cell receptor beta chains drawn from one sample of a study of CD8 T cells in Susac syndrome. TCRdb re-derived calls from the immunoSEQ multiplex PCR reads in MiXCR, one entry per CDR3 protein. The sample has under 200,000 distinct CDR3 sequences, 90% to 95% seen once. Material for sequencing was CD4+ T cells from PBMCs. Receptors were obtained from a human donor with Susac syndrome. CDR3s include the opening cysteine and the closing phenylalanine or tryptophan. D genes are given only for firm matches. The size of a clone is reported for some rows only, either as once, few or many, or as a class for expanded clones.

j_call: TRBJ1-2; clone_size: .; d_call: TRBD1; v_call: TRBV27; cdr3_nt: TGTGCCAGCAGCAACACCGGGACAGGTGACTATGGCTACACCTTC; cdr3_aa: CASSNTGTGDYGYTF
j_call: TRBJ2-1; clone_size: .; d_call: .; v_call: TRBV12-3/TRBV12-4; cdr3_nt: TGTGCCAGCAGTTCCGGACTGAAGATCTACAATGAGCAGTTCTTC; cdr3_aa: CASSSGLKIYNEQFF
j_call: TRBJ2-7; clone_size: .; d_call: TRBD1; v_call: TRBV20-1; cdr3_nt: TGCAGTGCTATGGGGGACAGTATCCACGACGAGCAGTACTTC; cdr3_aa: CSAMGDSIHDEQYF
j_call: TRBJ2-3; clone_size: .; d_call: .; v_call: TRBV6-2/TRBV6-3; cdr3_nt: TGTGCCAGCAGAGAAACGCACGATACGCAGTATTTT; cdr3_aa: CASRETHDTQYF
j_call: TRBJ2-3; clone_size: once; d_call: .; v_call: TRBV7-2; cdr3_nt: TGTGCCAGCAGCTTAGCACTAGCTACAGATACGCAGTATTTT; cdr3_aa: CASSLALATDTQYF
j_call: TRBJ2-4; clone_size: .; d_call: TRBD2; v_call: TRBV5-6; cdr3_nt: TGTGCCAGCAGCCCTGGACTAGCGGAAAACATTCAGTACTTC; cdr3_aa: CASSPGLAENIQYF
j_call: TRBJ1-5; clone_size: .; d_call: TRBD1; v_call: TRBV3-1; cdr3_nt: TGTGCCAGCAGCCCCTATGACGCAGGGGGCGCGGGGCAGCCCCAGCATTTT; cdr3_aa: CASSPYDAGGAGQPQHF
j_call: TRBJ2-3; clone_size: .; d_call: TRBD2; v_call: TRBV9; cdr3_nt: TGTGCCAGCAACGCTCGGGGGGGGACAAGCACAGATACGCAGTATTTT; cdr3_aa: CASNARGGTSTDTQYF
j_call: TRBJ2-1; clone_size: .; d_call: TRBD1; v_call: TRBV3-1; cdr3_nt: TGTGCCAGCAGCTCAGGGGGCGGAGACAATGAGCAGTTCTTC; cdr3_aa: CASSSGGGDNEQFF
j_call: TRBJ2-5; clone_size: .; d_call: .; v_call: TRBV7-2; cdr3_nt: TGTGCCAGCAGCTACCTAGGGATGGAGACCCAGTACTTC; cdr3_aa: CASSYLGMETQYF
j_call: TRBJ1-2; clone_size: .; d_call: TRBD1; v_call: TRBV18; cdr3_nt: TGTGCCAGCTCACCACCGGCGGGACAGGGGATAAATGGCTACACCTTC; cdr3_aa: CASSPPAGQGINGYTF
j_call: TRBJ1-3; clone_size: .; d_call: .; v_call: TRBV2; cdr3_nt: TGTGCCAGCAGTGAACTCGGCCGGGACCGGGTCACCATATATTTT; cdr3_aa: CASSELGRDRVTIYF
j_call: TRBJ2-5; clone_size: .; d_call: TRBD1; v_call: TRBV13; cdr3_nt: TGTGCCAGCAGCTTAGTTTCAACTCAGGGGGCTGGGACCCAGTACTTC; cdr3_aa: CASSLVSTQGAGTQYF
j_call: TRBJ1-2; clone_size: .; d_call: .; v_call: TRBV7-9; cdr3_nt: TGTGCCAGCAGCAGTACAAACCAAGGCGCATATGGCTACACCTTC; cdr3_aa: CASSSTNQGAYGYTF
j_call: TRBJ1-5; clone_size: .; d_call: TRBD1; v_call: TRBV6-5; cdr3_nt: TGTGCCAGCAGTTACCGGGGACAGGCCTATAGCAATCAGCCCCAGCATTTT; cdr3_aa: CASSYRGQAYSNQPQHF
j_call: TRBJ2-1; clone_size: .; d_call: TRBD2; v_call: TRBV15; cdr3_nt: TGTGCCACCAGCGAGCCGGGAGCGGGGGGGCAAGGTGAGCAGTTCTTC; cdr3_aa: CATSEPGAGGQGEQFF
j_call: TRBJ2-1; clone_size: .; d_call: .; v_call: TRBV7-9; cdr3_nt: TGTGCCAGCAGCAGCCGGGACAACTCCTACAATGAGCAGTTCTTC; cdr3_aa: CASSSRDNSYNEQFF
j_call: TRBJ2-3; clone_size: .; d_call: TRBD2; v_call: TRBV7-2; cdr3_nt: TGTGCCAGCAGGTCGACTAGCGGGAGACCAGATACGCAGTATTTT; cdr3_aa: CASRSTSGRPDTQYF
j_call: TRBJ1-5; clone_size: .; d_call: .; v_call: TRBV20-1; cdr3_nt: TGCAGTGCCCTGGACCGGCGCAGCAATCAGCCCCAGCATTTT; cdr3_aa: CSALDRRSNQPQHF
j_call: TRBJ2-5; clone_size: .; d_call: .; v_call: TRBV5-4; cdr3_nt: TGTGCCAGCAGCCCCCGGACAATTGGAGAGACCCAGTACTTC; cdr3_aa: CASSPRTIGETQYF
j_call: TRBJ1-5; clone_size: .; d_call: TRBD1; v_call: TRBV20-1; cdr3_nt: TGCAGTGCTAGAGTTGGGGGACAGCGCAATCAGCCCCAGCATTTT; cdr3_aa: CSARVGGQRNQPQHF
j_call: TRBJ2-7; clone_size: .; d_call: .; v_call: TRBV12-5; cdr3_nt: TGTGCTAGTTCGGACCTCGGGGGCCCAAACCCCTACGAGCAGTACTTC; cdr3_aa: CASSDLGGPNPYEQYF
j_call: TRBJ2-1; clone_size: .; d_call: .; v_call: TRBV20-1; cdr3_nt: TGCAGTGCTGAAGGGGGGGCCTCGGATGAGCAGTTCTTC; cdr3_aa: CSAEGGASDEQFF
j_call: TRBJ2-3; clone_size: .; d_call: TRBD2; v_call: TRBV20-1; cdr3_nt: TGCAGTGCTAGAGCCACCCAGCGGGGAACAGATACGCAGTATTTT; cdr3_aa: CSARATQRGTDTQYF
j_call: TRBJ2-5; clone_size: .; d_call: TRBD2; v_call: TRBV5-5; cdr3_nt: TGTGCCAGCAGCTTGCGAATAGCGGGGGGAGGGGAGACCCAGTACTTC; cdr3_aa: CASSLRIAGGGETQYF
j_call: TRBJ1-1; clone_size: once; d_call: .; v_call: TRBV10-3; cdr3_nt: TGTGCCGCCCGGTCCCCCGGGAACACTGAAGCTTTCTTT; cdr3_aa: CAARSPGNTEAFF
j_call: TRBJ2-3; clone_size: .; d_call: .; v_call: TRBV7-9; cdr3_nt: TGTGCCAGCACCCAGGCCGGGGCCTCAGATACGCAGTATTTT; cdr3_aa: CASTQAGASDTQYF
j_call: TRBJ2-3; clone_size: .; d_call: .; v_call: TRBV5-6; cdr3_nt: TGTGCCAGCAGCTTGGGGAGCCACCGCACAGATACGCAGTATTTT; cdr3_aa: CASSLGSHRTDTQYF
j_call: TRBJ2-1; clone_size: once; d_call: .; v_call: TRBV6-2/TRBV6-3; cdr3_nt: TGTGCCAGCACCAGAAGCGAAAATGAGCAGTTCTTC; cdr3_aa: CASTRSENEQFF
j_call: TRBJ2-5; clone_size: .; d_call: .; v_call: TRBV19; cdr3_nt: TGTGCCAGTGCCGGGACTGTCCAAGAGACCCAGTACTTC; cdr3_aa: CASAGTVQETQYF
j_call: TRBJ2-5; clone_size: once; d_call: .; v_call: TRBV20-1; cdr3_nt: TGCAGTGCTAGAGGGGCAGGGGCAGAGACCCAGTACTTC; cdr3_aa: CSARGAGAETQYF
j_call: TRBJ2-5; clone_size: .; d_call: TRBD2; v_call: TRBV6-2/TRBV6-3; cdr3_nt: TGTGCCAGCAGCCCCCGACTAGCGGGGGGCTCGACGTGGACCCAGTACTTC; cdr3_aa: CASSPRLAGGSTWTQYF
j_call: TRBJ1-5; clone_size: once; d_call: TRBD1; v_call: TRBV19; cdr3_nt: TGTGCCAGTAGTAACAGACAGGGGGGAGATCAGCCCCAGCATTTT; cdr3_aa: CASSNRQGGDQPQHF
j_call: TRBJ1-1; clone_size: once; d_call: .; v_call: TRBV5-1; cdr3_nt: TGCGCCAGCAGCCGGGAGAGCACTGAAGCTTTCTTT; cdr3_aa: CASSRESTEAFF
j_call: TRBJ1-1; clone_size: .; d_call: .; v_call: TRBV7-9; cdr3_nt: TGTGCCAGCAGCTTAGTTCGGGGGAAGGACACTGAAGCTTTCTTT; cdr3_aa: CASSLVRGKDTEAFF
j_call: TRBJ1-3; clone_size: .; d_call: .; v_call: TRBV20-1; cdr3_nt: TGCAGTGCTAGCTCGGATGGAAACACCATATATTTT; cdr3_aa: CSASSDGNTIYF
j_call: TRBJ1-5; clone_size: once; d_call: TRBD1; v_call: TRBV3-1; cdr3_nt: TGTGCCAGCAGCCAAAATCCCACAGGGGGAAATCAGCCCCAGCATTTT; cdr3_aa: CASSQNPTGGNQPQHF
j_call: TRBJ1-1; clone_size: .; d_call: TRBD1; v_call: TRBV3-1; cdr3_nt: TGTGCCAGCAGCCCGTTAGGACAGGGCACTGAAGCTTTCTTT; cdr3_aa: CASSPLGQGTEAFF
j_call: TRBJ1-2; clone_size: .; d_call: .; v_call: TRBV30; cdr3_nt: TGTGCCTGGAGTGTACTGGGCAACTATGGCTACACCTTC; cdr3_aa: CAWSVLGNYGYTF
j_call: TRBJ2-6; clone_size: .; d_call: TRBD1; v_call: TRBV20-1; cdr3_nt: TGCAGTGCTACAGGGGGCGCGAGTCCTGGGGCCAACGTCCTGACTTTC; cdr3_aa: CSATGGASPGANVLTF
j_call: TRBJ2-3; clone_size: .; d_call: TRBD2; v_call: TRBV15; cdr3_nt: TGTGCCACCAGCTTCTCCCCGGGACTAGCGGGGGGGCAGGGCCTGGCAGATACGCAGTATTTT; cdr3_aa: CATSFSPGLAGGQGLADTQYF
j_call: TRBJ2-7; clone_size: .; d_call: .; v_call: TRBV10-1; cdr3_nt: TGCGCCAGCAGTGAGTCGGTTGGATCCCCTAGGGAGCAGTACTTC; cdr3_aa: CASSESVGSPREQYF
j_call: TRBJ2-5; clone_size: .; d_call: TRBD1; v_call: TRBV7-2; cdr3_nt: TGTGCCAGCAGCTTAGGGCGGACAGGGATTGAGACCCAGTACTTC; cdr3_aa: CASSLGRTGIETQYF
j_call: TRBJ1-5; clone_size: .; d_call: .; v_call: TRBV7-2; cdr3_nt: TGTGCCAGCAGCTCCTGGGGTCAGCCCCAGCATTTT; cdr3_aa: CASSSWGQPQHF
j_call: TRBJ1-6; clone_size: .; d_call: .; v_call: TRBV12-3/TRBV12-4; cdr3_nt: TGTGCCAGCAGCACTACCAATTCACCCCTCCACTTT; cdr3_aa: CASSTTNSPLHF